This TCR beta chain was found in a study of blood T cell repertoires in COVID-19. Study details: COVID-19 samples, acute and convalescent, were from the United States, Italy and Spain. In each case, the material was cDNA or gDNA derived from T cells, B-cell-depleted T cells, or PBMCs.

Remarks on this clone: Other DNA sequences within the sample encode an identical CDR3.

Followed over time, Seattle patients had been enrolled while infection was active. Germline CDR1 MNHEY, CDR2 SVGAGI. Trimming removed 4 bases at V and 6 bases at J, with 10 bases between. This CDR3 spans 13 amino acids. In the original workflow: The authors estimated nucleated cell counts from reference gene primer amplification. Libraries were prepared by immunoSEQ multiplex PCR; TCRdb keeps only in-frame clonotypes and omits some of them. V and J calls and clone size are those listed in that table; D and trimming were worked out from the DNA. This sample has around 480,000 clones, with about nine tenths found just once.

This clonotype was obtained from a woman aged 50 to 60 with COVID-19, enrolled during active disease. This chain uses TRBV6-5 with TRBJ1-5, with D perhaps matching TRBD1 (5 bases). Sequenced input: peripheral blood. This chain's CDR3 is CASSSREGQPQHF. The CDR3 DNA reads TGTGCCAGCAGTTCCAGGGAAGGTCAGCCCCAGCATTTT.